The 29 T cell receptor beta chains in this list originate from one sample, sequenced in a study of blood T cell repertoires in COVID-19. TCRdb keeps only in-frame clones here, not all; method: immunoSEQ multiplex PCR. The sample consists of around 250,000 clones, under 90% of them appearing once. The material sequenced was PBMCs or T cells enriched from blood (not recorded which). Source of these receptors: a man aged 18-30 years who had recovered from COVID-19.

The CDR3 nucleotides read TGCGCCAGCAGCTTGGTGGCTGATGGCTACACTGAAGCTTTCTTT. It specifies CASSLVADGYTEAFF. The chain recombines TRBV5-1 with TRBJ1-1; D gene ambiguous. This CDR3 spans 15 amino acids. With 0 bases removed from V and 3 bases from J, the gap between germline ends came to 12 bases. Germline V CDR1 and CDR2: SGHRS, YFSETQ. The variable domain in full, with the rest retrieved from reference TRBV5-1 and TRBJ1-1, is KAGVTQTPRYLIKTRGQQVTLSCSPISGHRSVSWYQQTPGQGLQFLFEYFSETQRNKGNFPGRFSGRQFSNSRSEMNVSTLELGDSALYLCASSLVADGYTEAFFGQGTRLTVV.

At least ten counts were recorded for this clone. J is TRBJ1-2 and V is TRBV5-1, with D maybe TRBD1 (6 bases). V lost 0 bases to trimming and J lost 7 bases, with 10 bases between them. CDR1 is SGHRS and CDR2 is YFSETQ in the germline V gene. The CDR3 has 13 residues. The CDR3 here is CASSLEQGAGYTF. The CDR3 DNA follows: TGCGCCAGCAGCTTGGAACAGGGCGCTGGCTACACCTTC.

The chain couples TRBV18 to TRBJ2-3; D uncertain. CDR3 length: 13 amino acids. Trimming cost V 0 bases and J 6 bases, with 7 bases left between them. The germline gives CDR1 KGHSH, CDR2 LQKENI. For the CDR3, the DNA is TGTGCCAGCTCACCACCGGAGAGGGATACGCAGTATTTT. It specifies CASSPPERDTQYF.

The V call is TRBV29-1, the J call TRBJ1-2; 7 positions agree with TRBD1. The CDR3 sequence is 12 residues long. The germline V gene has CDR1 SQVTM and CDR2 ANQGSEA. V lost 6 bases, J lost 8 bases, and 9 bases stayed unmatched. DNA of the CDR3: TGCAGCGTGGACGACAGGGTGCTGGGCTACACCTTC. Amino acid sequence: CSVDDRVLGYTF.

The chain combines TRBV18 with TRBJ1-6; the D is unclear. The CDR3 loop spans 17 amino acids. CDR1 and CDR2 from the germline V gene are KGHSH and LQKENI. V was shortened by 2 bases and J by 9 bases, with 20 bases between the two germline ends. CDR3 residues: CASSPGTTGVGASPLHF. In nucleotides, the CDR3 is TGTGCCAGCTCACCAGGCACTACCGGGGTCGGAGCTTCACCCCTCCACTTT. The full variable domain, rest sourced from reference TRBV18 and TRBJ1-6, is NAGVMQNPRHLVRRRGQEARLRCSPMKGHSHVYWYRQLPEEGLKFMVYLQKENIIDESGMPKERFSAEFPKEGPSILRIQQVVRGDSAAYFCASSPGTTGVGASPLHFGNGTRLTVT.

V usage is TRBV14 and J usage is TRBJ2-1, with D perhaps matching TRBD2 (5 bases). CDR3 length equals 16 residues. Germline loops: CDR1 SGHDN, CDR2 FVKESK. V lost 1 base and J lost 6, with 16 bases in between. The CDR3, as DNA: TGTGCCAGCAGCCAAGGTACCGGTCCCGGACTCAATGAGCAGTTCTTC. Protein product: CASSQGTGPGLNEQFF.

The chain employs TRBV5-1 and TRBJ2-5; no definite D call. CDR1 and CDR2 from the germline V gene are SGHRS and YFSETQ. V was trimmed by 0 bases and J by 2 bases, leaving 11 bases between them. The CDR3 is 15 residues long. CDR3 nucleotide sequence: TGCGCCAGCAGCTTGGAAGGAGTTCGGCAAGAGACCCAGTACTTC. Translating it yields CASSLEGVRQETQYF. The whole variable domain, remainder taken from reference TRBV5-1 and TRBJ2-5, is KAGVTQTPRYLIKTRGQQVTLSCSPISGHRSVSWYQQTPGQGLQFLFEYFSETQRNKGNFPGRFSGRQFSNSRSEMNVSTLELGDSALYLCASSLEGVRQETQYFGPGTRLLVL.

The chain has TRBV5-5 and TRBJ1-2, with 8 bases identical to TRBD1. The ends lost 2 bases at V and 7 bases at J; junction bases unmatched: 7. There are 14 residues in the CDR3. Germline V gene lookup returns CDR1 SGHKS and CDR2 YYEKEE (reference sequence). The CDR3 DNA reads TGTGCCAGCAGCTTCGTCCGACAGGGGATTGGCTACACCTTC. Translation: CASSFVRQGIGYTF.

The chain's CDR3 is CASSDTPNTGELFF. In DNA form, the CDR3 reads TGTGCCAGCTCAGACACTCCCAACACCGGGGAGCTGTTTTTT. The J gene is TRBJ2-2, the V gene TRBV25-1; the D is unclear. The germline V gene has CDR1 MGHDK and CDR2 SYGVNS. The CDR3 extends over 14 amino acids. Trimming cost V 8 bases and J 2 bases, with 12 bases left between them.

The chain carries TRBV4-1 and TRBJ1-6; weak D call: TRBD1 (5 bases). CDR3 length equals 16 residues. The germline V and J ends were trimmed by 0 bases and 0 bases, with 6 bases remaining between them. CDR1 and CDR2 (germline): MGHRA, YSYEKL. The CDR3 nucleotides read TGCGCCAGCAGCCAAGAGCAGGGCTCCTATAATTCACCCCTCCACTTT. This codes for CASSQEQGSYNSPLHF.

CDR3 region: CASSLDAGTGNSPLHF. The CDR3 DNA sequence: TGTGCCAGCAGCTTAGATGCGGGGACAGGGAATTCACCCCTCCACTTT. V usage is TRBV7-9 and J usage is TRBJ1-6; TRBD1 matches 9 bases. The CDR3 is 16 amino acids. The J segment lost 7 bases and the V segment lost 1 base, leaving 5 bases of the junction unmatched. Germline V gene lookup returns CDR1 SEHNR and CDR2 FQNEAQ (reference sequence).

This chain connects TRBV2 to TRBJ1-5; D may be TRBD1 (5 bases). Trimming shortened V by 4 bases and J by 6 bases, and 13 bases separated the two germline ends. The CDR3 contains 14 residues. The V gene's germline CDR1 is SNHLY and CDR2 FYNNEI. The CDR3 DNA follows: TGTGCCAGCAGTGGCGAAGGGGTTGGTCAGCCCCAGCATTTT. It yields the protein CASSGEGVGQPQHF. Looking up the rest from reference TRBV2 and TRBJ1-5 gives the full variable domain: EPEVTQTPSHQVTQMGQEVILRCVPISNHLYFYWYRQILGQKVEFLVSFYNNEISEKSEIFDDQFSVERPDGSNFTLKIRSTKLEDSAMYFCASSGEGVGQPQHFGDGTRLSIL.

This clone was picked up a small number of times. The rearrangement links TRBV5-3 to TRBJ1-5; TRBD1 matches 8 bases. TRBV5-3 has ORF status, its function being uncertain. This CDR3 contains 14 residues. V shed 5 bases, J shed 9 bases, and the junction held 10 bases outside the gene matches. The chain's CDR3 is CARREIQGAWPQHF. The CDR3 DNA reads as TGTGCCAGAAGAGAGATCCAGGGGGCTTGGCCCCAGCATTTT.

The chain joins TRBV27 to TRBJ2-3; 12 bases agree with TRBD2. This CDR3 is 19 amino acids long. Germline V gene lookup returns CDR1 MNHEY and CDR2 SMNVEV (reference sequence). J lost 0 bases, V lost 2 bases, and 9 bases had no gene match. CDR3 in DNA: TGTGCCAGCAGTTTAGGTTTCGGGCTAGCGGGAGGGAGCACAGATACGCAGTATTTT. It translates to CASSLGFGLAGGSTDTQYF.

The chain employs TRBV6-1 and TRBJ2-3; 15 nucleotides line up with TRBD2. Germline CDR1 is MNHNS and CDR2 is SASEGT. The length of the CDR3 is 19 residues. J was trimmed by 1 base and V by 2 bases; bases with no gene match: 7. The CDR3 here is CASSELGLAGGIGTDTQYF. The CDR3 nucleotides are TGTGCCAGCAGTGAACTGGGACTAGCGGGAGGAATCGGCACAGATACGCAGTATTTT.

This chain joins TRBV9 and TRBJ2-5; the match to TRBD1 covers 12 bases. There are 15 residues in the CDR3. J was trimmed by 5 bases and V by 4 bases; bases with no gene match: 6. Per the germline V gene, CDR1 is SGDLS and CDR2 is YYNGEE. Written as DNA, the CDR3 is TGTGCCAGCAGCCCCGGGACAGGGGGCCGGGAGACCCAGTACTTC. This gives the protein CASSPGTGGRETQYF.

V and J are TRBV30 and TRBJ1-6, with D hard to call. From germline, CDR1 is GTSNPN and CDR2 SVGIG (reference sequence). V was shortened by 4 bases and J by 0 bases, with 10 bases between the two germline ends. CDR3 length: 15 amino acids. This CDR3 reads CAWTAASSYNSPLHF. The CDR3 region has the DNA TGTGCCTGGACGGCAGCGAGCTCCTATAATTCACCCCTCCACTTT.

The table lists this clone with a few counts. In DNA, the CDR3 is TGTGCCAGCAGCCTCTTATGGAGGACCAATGAGCAGTTCTTC. It translates to CASSLLWRTNEQFF. The chain has TRBV5-5 and TRBJ2-1, with TRBD2 as a possible D gene (5 bases). CDR1 is SGHKS, CDR2 YYEKEE, per germline (reference sequence). Trimming removed 4 bases from V and 6 bases from J, with 14 bases in between. CDR3 size: 14 residues.

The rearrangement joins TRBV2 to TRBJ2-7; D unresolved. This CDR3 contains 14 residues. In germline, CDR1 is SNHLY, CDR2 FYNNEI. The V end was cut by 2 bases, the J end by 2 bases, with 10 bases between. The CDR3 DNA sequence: TGTGCCAGCAGTGAACAATCCGCGACCTACGAGCAGTACTTC. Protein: CASSEQSATYEQYF.

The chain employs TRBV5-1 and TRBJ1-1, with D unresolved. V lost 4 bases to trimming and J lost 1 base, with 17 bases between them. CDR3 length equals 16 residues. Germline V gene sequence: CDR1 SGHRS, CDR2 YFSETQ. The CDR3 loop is CASSPEATGTNTEAFF. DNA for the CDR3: TGCGCCAGCAGCCCCGAGGCCACGGGAACGAACACTGAAGCTTTCTTT. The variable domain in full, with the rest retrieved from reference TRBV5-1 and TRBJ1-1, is KAGVTQTPRYLIKTRGQQVTLSCSPISGHRSVSWYQQTPGQGLQFLFEYFSETQRNKGNFPGRFSGRQFSNSRSEMNVSTLELGDSALYLCASSPEATGTNTEAFFGQGTRLTVV.

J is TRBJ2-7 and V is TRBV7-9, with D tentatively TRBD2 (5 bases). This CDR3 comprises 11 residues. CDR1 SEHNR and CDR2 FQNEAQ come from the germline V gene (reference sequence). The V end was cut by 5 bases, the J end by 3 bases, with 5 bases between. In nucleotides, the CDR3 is TGTGCCAGCAGCCGGGACTACGAGCAGTACTTC. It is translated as CASSRDYEQYF. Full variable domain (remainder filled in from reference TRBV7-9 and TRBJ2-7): DTGVSQNPRHKITKRGQNVTFRCDPISEHNRLYWYRQTLGQGPEFLTYFQNEAQLEKSRLLSDRFSAERPKGSFSTLEIQRTEQGDSAMYLCASSRDYEQYFGPGTRLTVT.

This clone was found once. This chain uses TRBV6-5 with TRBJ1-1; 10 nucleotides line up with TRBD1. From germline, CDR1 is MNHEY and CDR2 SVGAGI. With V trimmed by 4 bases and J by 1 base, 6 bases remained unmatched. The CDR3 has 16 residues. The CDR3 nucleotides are TGTGCCAGCAGTTCGGGACAGGGGTTATCGAACACTGAAGCTTTCTTT. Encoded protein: CASSSGQGLSNTEAFF.

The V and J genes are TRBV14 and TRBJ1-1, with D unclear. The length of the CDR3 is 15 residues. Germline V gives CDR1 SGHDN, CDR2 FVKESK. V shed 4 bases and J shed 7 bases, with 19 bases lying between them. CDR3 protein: CASSPLGGVISEAFF. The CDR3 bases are TGTGCCAGCAGCCCCCTCGGCGGGGTAATAAGTGAAGCTTTCTTT.

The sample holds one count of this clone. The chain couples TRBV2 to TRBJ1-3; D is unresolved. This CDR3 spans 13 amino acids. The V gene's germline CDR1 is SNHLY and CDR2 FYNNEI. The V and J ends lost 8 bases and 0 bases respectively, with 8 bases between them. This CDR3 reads CASCLDSGNTIYF. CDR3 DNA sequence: TGTGCCAGCTGTTTAGACTCTGGAAACACCATATATTTT.

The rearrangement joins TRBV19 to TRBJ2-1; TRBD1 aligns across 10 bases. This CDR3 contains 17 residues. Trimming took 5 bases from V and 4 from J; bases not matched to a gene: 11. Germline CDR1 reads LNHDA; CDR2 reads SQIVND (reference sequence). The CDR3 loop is CASSSGVWDRGYNEQFF. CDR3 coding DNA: TGTGCCAGTAGTTCGGGAGTTTGGGACAGGGGTTACAATGAGCAGTTCTTC. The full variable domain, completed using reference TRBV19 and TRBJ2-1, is DGGITQSPKYLFRKEGQNVTLSCEQNLNHDAMYWYRQDPGQGLRLIYYSQIVNDFQKGDIAEGYSVSREKKESFPLTVTSAQKNPTAFYLCASSSGVWDRGYNEQFFGPGTRLTVL.

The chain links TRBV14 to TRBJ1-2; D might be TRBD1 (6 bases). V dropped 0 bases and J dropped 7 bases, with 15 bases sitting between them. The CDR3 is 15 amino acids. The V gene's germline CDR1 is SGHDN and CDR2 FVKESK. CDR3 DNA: TGTGCCAGCAGCCAAGATTGGACGGGGGGCGGTGGCTACACCTTC. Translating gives CASSQDWTGGGGYTF.

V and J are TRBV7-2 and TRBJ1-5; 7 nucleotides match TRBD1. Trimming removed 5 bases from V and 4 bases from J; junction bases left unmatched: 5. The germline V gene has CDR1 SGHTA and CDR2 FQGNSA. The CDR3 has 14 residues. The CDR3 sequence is CASSVDRDNQPQHF. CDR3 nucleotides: TGTGCCAGCAGCGTTGACAGGGATAATCAGCCCCAGCATTTT.

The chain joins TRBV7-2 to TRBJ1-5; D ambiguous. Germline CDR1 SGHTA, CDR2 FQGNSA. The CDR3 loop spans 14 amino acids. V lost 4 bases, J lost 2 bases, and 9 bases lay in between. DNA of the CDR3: TGTGCCAGCAGCTGGGGAGGAGGCAATCAGCCCCAGCATTTT. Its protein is CASSWGGGNQPQHF.

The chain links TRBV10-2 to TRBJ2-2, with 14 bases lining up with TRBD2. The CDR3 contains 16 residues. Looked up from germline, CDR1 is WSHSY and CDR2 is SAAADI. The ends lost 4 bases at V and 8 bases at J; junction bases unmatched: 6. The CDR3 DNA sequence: TGCGCCAGCAGTGCGACTAGCGGGGGGGCTGCGGGGGAGCTGTTTTTT. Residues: CASSATSGGAAGELFF.